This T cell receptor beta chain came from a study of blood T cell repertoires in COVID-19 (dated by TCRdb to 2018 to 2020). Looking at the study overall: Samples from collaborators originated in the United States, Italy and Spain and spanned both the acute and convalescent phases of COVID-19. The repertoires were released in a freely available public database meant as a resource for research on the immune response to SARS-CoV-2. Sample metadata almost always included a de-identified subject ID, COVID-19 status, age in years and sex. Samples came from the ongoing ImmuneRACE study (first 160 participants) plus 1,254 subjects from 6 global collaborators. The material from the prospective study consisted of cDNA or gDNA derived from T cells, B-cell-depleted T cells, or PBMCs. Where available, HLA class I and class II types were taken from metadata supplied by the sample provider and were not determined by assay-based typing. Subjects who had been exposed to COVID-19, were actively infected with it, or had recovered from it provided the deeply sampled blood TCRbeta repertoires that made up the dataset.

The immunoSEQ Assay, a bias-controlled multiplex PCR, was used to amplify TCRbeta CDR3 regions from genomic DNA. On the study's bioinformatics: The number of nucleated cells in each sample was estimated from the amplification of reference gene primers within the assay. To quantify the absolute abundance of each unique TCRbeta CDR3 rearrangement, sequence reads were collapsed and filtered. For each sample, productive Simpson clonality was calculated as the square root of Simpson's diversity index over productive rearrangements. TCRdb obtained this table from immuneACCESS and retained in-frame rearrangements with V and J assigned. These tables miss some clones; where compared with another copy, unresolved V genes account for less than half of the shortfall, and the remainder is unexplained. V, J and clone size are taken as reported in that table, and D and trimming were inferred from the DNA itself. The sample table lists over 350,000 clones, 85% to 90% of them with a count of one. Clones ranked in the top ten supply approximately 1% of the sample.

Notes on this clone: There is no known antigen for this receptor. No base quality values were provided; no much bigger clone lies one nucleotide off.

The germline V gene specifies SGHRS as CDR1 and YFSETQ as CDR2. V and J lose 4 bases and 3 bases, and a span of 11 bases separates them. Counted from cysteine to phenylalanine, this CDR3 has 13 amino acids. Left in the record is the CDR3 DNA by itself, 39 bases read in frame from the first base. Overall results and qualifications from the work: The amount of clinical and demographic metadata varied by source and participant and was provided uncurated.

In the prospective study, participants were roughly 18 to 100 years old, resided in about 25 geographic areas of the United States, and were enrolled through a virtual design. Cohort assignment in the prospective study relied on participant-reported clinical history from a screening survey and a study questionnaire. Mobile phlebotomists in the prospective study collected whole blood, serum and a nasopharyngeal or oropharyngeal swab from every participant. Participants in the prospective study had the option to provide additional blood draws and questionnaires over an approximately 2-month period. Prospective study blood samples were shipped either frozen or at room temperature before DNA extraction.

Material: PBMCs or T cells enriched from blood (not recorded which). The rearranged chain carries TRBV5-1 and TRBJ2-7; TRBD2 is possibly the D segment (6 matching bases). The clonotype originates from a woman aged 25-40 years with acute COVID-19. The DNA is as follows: TGCGCCAGCAGCGTGGGACTTGACTACGAGCAGTACTTC. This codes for CASSVGLDYEQYF.